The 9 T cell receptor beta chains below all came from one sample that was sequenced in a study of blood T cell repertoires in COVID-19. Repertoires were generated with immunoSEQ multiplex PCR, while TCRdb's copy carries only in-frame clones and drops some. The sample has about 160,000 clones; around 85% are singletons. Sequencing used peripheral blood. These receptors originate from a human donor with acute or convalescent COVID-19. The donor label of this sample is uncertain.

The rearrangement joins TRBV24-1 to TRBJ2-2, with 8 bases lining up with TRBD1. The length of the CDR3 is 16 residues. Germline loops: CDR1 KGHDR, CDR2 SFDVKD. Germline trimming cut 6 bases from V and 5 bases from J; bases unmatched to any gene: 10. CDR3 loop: CATSYGQGTTTGELFF. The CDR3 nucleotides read TGTGCCACCAGTTACGGACAGGGAACAACTACCGGGGAGCTGTTTTTT.

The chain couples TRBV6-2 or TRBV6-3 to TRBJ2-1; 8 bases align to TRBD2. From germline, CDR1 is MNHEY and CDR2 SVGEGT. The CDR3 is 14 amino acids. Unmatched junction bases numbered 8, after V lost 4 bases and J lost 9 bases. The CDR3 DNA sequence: TGTGCCAGCAGTTCAAAGCGGGGGATCGGTGAGCAGTTCTTC. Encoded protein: CASSSKRGIGEQFF.

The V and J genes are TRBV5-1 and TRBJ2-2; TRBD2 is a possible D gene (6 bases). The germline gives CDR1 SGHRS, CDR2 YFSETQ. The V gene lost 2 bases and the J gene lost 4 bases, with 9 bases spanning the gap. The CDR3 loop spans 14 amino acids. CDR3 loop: CASSLGRRTGELFF. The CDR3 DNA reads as TGCGCCAGCAGCTTAGGGAGGCGCACCGGGGAGCTGTTTTTT.

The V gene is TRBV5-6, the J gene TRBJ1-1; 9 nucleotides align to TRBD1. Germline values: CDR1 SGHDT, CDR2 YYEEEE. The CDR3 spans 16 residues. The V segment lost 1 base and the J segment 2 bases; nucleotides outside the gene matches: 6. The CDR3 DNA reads TGTGCCAGCAGCTTGCTTAACAGGGGGCATAACACTGAAGCTTTCTTT. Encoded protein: CASSLLNRGHNTEAFF.

Here the CDR3 DNA reads TGTGCCAGCAGCTTGGACCCCTGGGCCAGAGGGACAGGGGCTCCACCCCTCCACTTT. Amino acid sequence: CASSLDPWARGTGAPPLHF. This chain joins TRBV5-6 and TRBJ1-6; 10 nucleotides match TRBD1. The germline V gene encodes CDR1 SGHDT and CDR2 YYEEEE. The CDR3 is 19 amino acids. V was clipped by 0 bases and J by 11 bases; unmatched bases: 17.

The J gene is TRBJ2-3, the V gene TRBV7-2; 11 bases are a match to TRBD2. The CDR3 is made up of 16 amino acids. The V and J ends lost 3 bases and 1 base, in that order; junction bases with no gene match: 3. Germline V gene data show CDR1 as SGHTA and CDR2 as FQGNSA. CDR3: CASSFSGGARTDTQYF. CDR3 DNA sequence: TGTGCCAGCAGCTTTAGCGGGGGGGCCCGCACAGATACGCAGTATTTT.

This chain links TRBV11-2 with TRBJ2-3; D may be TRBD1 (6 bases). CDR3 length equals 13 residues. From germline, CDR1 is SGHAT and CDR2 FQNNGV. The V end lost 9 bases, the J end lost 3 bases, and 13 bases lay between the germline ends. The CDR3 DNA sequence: TGTGCCAGTGGGGGCCAGGGGACAGATACGCAGTATTTT. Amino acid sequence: CASGGQGTDTQYF.

CDR3 region: CASSVEGQSYGYTF. The CDR3 DNA reads TGTGCCAGCAGTGTGGAGGGGCAGAGCTATGGCTACACCTTC. The rearrangement joins TRBV2 to TRBJ1-2, with D perhaps matching TRBD1 (5 bases). The V end was cut by 4 bases, the J end by 4 bases, with 13 bases between. Germline CDR1 is SNHLY and CDR2 is FYNNEI. This CDR3 spans 14 amino acids.

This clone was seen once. CDR3 region: CASSSGTDTGELFF. The DNA of the CDR3 is TGTGCCAGTTCCTCCGGGACAGACACCGGGGAGCTGTTTTTT. The chain is built from TRBV18 and TRBJ2-2; 7 bases fit TRBD1. The J segment lost 3 bases and the V segment lost 9 bases, leaving 7 bases of the junction unmatched. Per the germline V gene, CDR1 is KGHSH and CDR2 is LQKENI. The length of the CDR3 is 14 residues.